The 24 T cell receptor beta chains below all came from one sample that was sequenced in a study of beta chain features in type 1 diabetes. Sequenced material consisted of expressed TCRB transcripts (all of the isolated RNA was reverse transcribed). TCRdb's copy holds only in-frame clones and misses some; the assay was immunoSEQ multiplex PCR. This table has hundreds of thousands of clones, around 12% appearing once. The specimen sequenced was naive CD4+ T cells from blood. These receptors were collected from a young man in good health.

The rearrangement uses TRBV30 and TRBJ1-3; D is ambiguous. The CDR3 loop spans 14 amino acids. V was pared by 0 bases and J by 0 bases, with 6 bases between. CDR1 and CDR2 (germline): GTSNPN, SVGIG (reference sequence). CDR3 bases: TGTGCCTGGAGTGTCAGCGGCTCTGGAAACACCATATATTTT. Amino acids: CAWSVSGSGNTIYF. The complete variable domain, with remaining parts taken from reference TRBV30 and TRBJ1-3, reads SQTIHQWPATLVQPVGSPLSLECTVEGTSNPNLYWYRQAAGRGLQLLFYSVGIGQISSEVPQNLSASRPQDRQFILSSKKLLLSDSGFYLCAWSVSGSGNTIYFGEGSWLTVV.

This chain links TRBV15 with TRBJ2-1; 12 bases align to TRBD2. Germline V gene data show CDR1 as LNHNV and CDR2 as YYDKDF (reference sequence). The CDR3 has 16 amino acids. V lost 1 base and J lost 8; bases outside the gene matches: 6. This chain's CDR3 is CATSRVLLAGGDEQFF. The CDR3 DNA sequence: TGTGCCACCAGCAGAGTCTTGCTAGCGGGAGGGGATGAGCAGTTCTTC.

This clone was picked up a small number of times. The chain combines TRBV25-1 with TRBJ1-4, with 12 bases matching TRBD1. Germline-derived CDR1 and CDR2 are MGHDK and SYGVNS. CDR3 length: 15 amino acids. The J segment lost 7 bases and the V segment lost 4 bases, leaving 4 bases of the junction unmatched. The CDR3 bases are TGTGCCAGCAGTGGGGGGACAGGGGGCATTGAAAAACTGTTTTTT. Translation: CASSGGTGGIEKLFF. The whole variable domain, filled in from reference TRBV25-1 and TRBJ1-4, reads EADIYQTPRYLVIGTGKKITLECSQTMGHDKMYWYQQDPGMELHLIHYSYGVNSTEKGDLSSESTVSRIRTEHFPLTLESARPSHTSQYLCASSGGTGGIEKLFFGSGTQLSVL.

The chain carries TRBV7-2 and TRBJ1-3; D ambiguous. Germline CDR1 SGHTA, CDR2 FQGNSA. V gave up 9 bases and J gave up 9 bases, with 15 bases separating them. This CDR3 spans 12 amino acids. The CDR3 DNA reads TGTGCCAGTGACGCCGTACGGGGCACCATATATTTT. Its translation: CASDAVRGTIYF.

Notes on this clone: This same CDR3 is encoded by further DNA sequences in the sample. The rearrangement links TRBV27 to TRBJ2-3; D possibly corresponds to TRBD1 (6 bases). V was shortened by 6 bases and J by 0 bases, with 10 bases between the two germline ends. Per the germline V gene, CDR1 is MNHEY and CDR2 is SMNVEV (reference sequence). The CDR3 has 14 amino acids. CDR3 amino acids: CASSLGQSTDTQYF. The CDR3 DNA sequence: TGTGCCAGCAGCCTCGGACAGAGCACAGATACGCAGTATTTT.

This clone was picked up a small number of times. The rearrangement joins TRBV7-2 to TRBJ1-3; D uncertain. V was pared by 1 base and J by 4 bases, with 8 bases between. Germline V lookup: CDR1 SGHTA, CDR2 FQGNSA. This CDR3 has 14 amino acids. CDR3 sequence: CASSLGVVGNTIYF. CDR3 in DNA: TGTGCCAGCAGCTTAGGAGTTGTGGGAAACACCATATATTTT.

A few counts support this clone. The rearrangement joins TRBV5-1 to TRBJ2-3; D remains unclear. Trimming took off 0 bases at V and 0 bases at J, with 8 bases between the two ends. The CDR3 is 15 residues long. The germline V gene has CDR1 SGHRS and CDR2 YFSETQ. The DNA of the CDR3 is TGCGCCAGCAGCTTGGAAGCTCTAAGCACAGATACGCAGTATTTT. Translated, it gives CASSLEALSTDTQYF.

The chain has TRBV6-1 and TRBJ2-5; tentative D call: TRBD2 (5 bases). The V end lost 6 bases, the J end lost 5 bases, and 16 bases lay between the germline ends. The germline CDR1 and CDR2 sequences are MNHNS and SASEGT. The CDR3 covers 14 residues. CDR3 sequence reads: CASRWASPGETQYF. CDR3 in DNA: TGTGCCAGCAGATGGGCCTCCCCGGGGGAGACCCAGTACTTC.

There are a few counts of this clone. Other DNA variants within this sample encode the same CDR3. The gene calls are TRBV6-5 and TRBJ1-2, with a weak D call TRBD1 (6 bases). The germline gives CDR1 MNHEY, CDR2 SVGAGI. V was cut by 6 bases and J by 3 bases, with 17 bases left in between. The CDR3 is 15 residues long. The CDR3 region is CASSRGGQGDYGYTF. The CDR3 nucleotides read TGTGCCAGCAGCCGCGGGGGCCAAGGGGACTATGGCTACACCTTC.

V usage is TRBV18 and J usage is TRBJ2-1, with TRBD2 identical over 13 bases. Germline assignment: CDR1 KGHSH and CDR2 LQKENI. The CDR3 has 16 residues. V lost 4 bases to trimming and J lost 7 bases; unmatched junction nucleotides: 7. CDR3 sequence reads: CASSLGTSGITNEQFF. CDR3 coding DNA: TGTGCCAGCTCACTGGGGACTAGCGGGATAACGAATGAGCAGTTCTTC.

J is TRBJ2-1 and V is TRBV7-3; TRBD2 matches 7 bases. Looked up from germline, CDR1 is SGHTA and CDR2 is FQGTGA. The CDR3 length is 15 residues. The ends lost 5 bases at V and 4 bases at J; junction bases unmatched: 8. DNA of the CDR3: TGTGCCAGCAGCCCGGGACTACTTAGATACAATGAGCAGTTCTTC. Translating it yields CASSPGLLRYNEQFF.

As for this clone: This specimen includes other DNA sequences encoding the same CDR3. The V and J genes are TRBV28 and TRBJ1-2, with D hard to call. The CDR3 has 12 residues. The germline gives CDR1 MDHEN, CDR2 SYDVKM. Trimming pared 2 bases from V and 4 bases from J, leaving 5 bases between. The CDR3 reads CASSLPSYGYTF. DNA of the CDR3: TGTGCCAGCAGTTTACCCTCCTATGGCTACACCTTC.

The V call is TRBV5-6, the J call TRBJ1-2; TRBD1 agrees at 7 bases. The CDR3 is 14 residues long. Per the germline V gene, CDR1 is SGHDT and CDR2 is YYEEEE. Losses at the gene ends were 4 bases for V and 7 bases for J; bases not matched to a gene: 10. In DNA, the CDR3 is TGTGCCAGCAGCCTCGGGACAGTCACTGGTGGCTACACCTTC. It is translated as CASSLGTVTGGYTF.

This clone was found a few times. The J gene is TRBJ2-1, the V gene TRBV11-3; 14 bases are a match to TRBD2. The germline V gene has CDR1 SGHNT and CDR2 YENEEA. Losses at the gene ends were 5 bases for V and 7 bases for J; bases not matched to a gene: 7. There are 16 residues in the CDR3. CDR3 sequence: CASSPRGTSGSNEQFF. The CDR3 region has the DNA TGTGCCAGCAGCCCTAGGGGGACTAGCGGGAGTAATGAGCAGTTCTTC.

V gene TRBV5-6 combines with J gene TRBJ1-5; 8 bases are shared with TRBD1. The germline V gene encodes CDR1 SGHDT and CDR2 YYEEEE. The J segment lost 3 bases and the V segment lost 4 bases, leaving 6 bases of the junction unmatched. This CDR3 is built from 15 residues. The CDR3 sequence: CASSMMTGVNQPQHF. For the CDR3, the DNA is TGTGCCAGCAGCATGATGACAGGGGTCAATCAGCCCCAGCATTTT.

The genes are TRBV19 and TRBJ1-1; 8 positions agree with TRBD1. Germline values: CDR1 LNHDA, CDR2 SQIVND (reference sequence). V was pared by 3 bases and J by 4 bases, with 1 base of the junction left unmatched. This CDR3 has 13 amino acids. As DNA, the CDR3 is TGTGCCAGTAGTATCGGACAGGGCACTGAAGCTTTCTTT. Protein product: CASSIGQGTEAFF. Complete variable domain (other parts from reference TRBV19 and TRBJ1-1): DGGITQSPKYLFRKEGQNVTLSCEQNLNHDAMYWYRQDPGQGLRLIYYSQIVNDFQKGDIAEGYSVSREKKESFPLTVTSAQKNPTAFYLCASSIGQGTEAFFGQGTRLTVV.

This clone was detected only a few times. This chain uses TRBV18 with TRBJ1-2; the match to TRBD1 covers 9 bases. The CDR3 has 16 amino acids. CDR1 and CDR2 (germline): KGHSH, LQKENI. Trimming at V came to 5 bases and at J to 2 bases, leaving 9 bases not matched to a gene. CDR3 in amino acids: CASSALRDRANYGYTF. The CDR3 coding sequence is TGTGCCAGCTCAGCGTTACGGGACAGGGCAAACTATGGCTACACCTTC. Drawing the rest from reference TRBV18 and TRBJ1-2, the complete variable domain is NAGVMQNPRHLVRRRGQEARLRCSPMKGHSHVYWYRQLPEEGLKFMVYLQKENIIDESGMPKERFSAEFPKEGPSILRIQQVVRGDSAAYFCASSALRDRANYGYTFGSGTRLTVV.

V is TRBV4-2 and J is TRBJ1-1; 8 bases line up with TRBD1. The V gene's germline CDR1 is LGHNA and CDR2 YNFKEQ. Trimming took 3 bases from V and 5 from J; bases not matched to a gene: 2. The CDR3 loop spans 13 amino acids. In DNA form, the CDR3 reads TGTGCCAGCAGCCAGAGACAGGGGACTGAAGCTTTCTTT. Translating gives CASSQRQGTEAFF.

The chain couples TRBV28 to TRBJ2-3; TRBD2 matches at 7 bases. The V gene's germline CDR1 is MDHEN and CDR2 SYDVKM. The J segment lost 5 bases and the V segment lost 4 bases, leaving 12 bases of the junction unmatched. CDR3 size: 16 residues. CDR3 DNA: TGTGCCAGCAGTTCCCCGTCTAGCGGTTCAGGAGATACGCAGTATTTT. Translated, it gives CASSSPSSGSGDTQYF.

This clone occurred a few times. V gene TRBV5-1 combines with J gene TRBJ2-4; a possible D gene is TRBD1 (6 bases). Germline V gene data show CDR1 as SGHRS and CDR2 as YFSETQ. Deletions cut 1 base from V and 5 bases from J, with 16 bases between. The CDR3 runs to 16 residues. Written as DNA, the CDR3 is TGCGCCAGCAGCTTGACAGGGACCCCGGGCCAAAACATTCAGTACTTC. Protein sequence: CASSLTGTPGQNIQYF.

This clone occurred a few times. The CDR3 bases are TGTGCCAGCAGCGCTCTTCCCGGGACAGGAGGCTACAATGAGCAGTTCTTC. Amino acids: CASSALPGTGGYNEQFF. This rearrangement joins TRBV9 to TRBJ2-1; 8 bases line up with TRBD1. Trimming cost V 3 bases and J 3 bases; bases outside gene matches: 11. Germline V gene sequence: CDR1 SGDLS, CDR2 YYNGEE. This CDR3 contains 17 residues.

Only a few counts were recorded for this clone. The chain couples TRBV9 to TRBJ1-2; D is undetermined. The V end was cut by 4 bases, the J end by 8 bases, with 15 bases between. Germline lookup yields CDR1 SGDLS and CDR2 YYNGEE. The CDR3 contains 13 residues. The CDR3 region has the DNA TGTGCCAGCAGCCTCGGCGGGGTAGAGGGCTACACCTTC. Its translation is CASSLGGVEGYTF.

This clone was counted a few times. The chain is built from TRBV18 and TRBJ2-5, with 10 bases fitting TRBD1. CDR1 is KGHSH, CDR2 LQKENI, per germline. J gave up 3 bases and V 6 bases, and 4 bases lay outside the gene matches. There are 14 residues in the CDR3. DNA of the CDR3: TGTGCCAGCTCCCCGGGACAGGGGAAAGAGACCCAGTACTTC. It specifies CASSPGQGKETQYF.

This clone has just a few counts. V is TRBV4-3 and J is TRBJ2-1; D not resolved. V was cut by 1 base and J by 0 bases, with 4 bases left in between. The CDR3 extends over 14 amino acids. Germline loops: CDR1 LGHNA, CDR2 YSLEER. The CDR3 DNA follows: TGCGCCAGCAGCCAAGGGAGCTCCTACAATGAGCAGTTCTTC. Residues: CASSQGSSYNEQFF.